This entry lists 15 T cell receptor beta chains sequenced from one sample in a study of blood T cell repertoires in COVID-19. Profiled with immunoSEQ multiplex PCR; TCRdb holds only in-frame clones, not every one. The table shows 250,000 to 350,000 clones, with roughly 90% occurring only once. The sequencing sample was made of PBMCs or T cells enriched from blood (not recorded which). Receptor source: a woman aged 30 to 39 who had recovered from COVID-19.

The V and J genes are TRBV27 and TRBJ2-1; 11 nucleotides align to TRBD1. V lost 5 bases and J lost 7; bases outside the gene matches: 4. Germline loops: CDR1 MNHEY, CDR2 SMNVEV (reference sequence). This CDR3 is built from 14 residues. In DNA, the CDR3 is TGTGCCAGCAGTCCGGGACAGGGGGGGAATGAGCAGTTCTTC. Translated, it gives CASSPGQGGNEQFF.

The V and J genes are TRBV6-5 and TRBJ2-3, with D tentatively TRBD2 (7 bases). The CDR3 loop spans 15 amino acids. In germline, CDR1 is MNHEY, CDR2 SVGAGI. V lost 7 bases, J lost 3 bases, and 17 bases lay in between. The CDR3 reads CASTQGGGRTDTQYF. Written as DNA, the CDR3 is TGTGCCAGCACCCAGGGAGGGGGGAGGACAGATACGCAGTATTTT.

This clone was detected only once. The chain's CDR3 is CASSEGQGRGEQYF. CDR3 DNA sequence: TGCGCCAGCAGTGAAGGCCAGGGCCGAGGCGAGCAGTACTTC. The rearrangement joins TRBV10-1 to TRBJ2-7; maybe TRBD1 (5 bases). The CDR3 contains 14 residues. Germline assignment: CDR1 WNHNN and CDR2 SYGVQD (reference sequence). Trimming took 3 bases from V and 6 from J, leaving 15 bases between them.

This clone came up a few times. The CDR3 nucleotides are TGTGCCTGGAGACCAGACAGGCTACCCCAGGGAGCTTTCTTT. Its translation: CAWRPDRLPQGAFF. The J gene is TRBJ1-1, the V gene TRBV30, with a weak D call TRBD1 (6 bases). CDR1 is GTSNPN, CDR2 SVGIG, per germline (reference sequence). Trimming left V 3 bases short and J 10 bases short, with 21 bases between. The CDR3 sequence is 14 residues long. The whole variable domain, filled in from reference TRBV30 and TRBJ1-1, reads SQTIHQWPATLVQPVGSPLSLECTVEGTSNPNLYWYRQAAGRGLQLLFYSVGIGQISSEVPQNLSASRPQDRQFILSSKKLLLSDSGFYLCAWRPDRLPQGAFFGQGTRLTVV.

This chain uses TRBV5-4 with TRBJ2-5; D is possibly TRBD2 (5 bases). Germline CDR1 SGHNT, CDR2 YYREEE (reference sequence). The CDR3 is 13 amino acids. Trimming shortened V by 2 bases and J by 0 bases, and 5 bases separated the two germline ends. The CDR3 DNA follows: TGTGCCAGCAGCTTCGGGGACCAAGAGACCCAGTACTTC. Translation gives CASSFGDQETQYF.

The chain links TRBV24-1 to TRBJ2-5, with no clear D. V gave up 4 bases and J gave up 2 bases, with 4 bases separating them. Per the germline V gene, CDR1 is KGHDR and CDR2 is SFDVKD. This CDR3 comprises 12 residues. DNA for the CDR3: TGTGCCACCAGTGACCGGCAAGAGACCCAGTACTTC. As protein: CATSDRQETQYF.

This clone was recorded only once. J is TRBJ2-4 and V is TRBV19; no clear D gene. The CDR3 extends over 13 amino acids. Germline values: CDR1 LNHDA, CDR2 SQIVND (reference sequence). V lost 6 bases and J lost 5, with 11 bases in between. The CDR3 region is CASRADTQNIQYF. DNA for the CDR3: TGTGCCAGTAGGGCGGATACTCAAAACATTCAGTACTTC.

The CDR3, as DNA: TGTGCCAGCAAACCGGACAGCTCTGGAAACACCATATATTTT. Its protein is CASKPDSSGNTIYF. V is TRBV11-1 and J is TRBJ1-3, with D tentatively TRBD1 (6 bases). Trimming cost V 7 bases and J 0 bases, with 10 bases left between them. Germline V gives CDR1 SGHAT, CDR2 FQDESV (reference sequence). The CDR3 is made up of 14 amino acids.

The chain recombines TRBV5-5 with TRBJ2-5; D unclear. CDR1 and CDR2 (germline): SGHKS, YYEKEE (reference sequence). This CDR3 is built from 15 residues. V gave up 4 bases and J gave up 3 bases, with 16 bases separating them. The CDR3 spells CASSPTRNQKETQYF. CDR3 sequence (DNA): TGTGCCAGCAGCCCGACAAGAAATCAAAAAGAGACCCAGTACTTC.

This chain joins TRBV27 and TRBJ2-7; 9 bases line up with TRBD1. Germline CDR1 MNHEY, CDR2 SMNVEV (reference sequence). The CDR3 has 15 residues. Losses at the gene ends were 7 bases for V and 5 bases for J; bases not matched to a gene: 12. CDR3 nucleotide sequence: TGTGCCAGCACTGGAATCGGGACAGGGTTCAACGAGCAGTACTTC. Its protein product is CASTGIGTGFNEQYF.

The rearrangement joins TRBV27 to TRBJ2-3; TRBD1 aligns across 9 bases. V gave up 4 bases and J gave up 5 bases; unmatched junction bases: 4. The CDR3 runs to 14 residues. Germline CDR1 is MNHEY and CDR2 is SMNVEV (reference sequence). The CDR3 bases are TGTGCCAGCAGTTCTCGACAGGGGGGAGATACGCAGTATTTT. It encodes CASSSRQGGDTQYF.

Only a few counts were recorded for this clone. Here the CDR3 reads CATSDLGTLTGELFF. CDR3 nucleotide sequence: TGTGCCACCAGTGATTTGGGGACTCTCACCGGGGAGCTGTTTTTT. The chain recombines TRBV24-1 with TRBJ2-2, with D perhaps TRBD2 (6 bases). Germline V gives CDR1 KGHDR, CDR2 SFDVKD. This CDR3 is 15 amino acids long. Trimming removed 0 bases from V and 4 bases from J, with 8 bases in between.

The rearrangement links TRBV11-2 to TRBJ2-5; D perhaps matches TRBD2 (6 bases). From germline, CDR1 is SGHAT and CDR2 FQNNGV. The CDR3 sequence is 15 residues long. V was clipped by 1 base and J by 5 bases, with 14 bases between them. The CDR3 sequence: CASSLGSGGGETQYF. The CDR3 DNA is TGTGCCAGCAGCTTAGGGAGCGGCGGAGGGGAGACCCAGTACTTC.

The rearrangement links TRBV28 to TRBJ1-1; D is perhaps TRBD1 (6 bases). The CDR3 length is 14 residues. Germline V CDR1 and CDR2: MDHEN, SYDVKM. The germline V and J ends were trimmed by 7 bases and 1 base, with 13 bases remaining between them. CDR3 DNA sequence: TGTGCCAGCACCATCGGACAGACGAACACTGAAGCTTTCTTT. Residues: CASTIGQTNTEAFF.

The J gene is TRBJ2-4, the V gene TRBV3-1 (or the pseudogene TRBV3-2); possibly TRBD1 for D (6 bases). The CDR3 runs 16 residues. V lost 4 bases, J lost 4 bases, and 17 bases lay in between. Germline CDR1 is LGHDT and CDR2 is YNNKEL (reference sequence). The CDR3 here is CASSLTAQGQKNIQYF. The CDR3 coding sequence is TGTGCCAGCAGCCTTACGGCGCAGGGGCAAAAAAACATTCAGTACTTC.